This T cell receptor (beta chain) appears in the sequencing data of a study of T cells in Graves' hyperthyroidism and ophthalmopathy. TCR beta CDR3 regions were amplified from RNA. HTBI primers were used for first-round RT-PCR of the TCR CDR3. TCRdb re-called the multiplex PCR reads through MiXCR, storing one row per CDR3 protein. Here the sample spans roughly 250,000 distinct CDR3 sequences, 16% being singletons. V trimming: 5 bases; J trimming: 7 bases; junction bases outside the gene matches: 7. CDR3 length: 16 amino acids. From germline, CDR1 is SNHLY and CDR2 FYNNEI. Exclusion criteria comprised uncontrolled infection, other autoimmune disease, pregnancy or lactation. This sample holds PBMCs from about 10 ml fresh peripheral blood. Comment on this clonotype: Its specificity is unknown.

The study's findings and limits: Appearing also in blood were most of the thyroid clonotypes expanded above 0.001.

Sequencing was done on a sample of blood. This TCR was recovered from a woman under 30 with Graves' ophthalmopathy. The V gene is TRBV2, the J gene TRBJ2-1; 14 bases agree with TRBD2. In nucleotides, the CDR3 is TGTGCCAGCAGTCCCGGGACTAGCGGGAGAGGGAATGAGCAGTTCTTC. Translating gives CASSPGTSGRGNEQFF. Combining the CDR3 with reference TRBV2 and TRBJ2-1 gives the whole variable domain EPEVTQTPSHQVTQMGQEVILRCVPISNHLYFYWYRQILGQKVEFLVSFYNNEISEKSEIFDDQFSVERPDGSNFTLKIRSTKLEDSAMYFCASSPGTSGRGNEQFFGPGTRLTVL.